The 18 T cell receptor beta chains below were found in one sample sequenced in a study of T cell changes during pregnancy in multiple sclerosis. Here immunoSEQ multiplex PCR was the method, and the copy in TCRdb shows in-frame clones only, minus some. This sample has 50,000 to 70,000 clones, with 92% found just once. The sequences come from peripheral blood, collected in the first trimester of pregnancy. The receptors were sampled from a female donor with multiple sclerosis, enrolled in a pregnancy study.

The genes are TRBV5-1 and TRBJ1-5; possible D gene TRBD1, 5 bases. This CDR3 region has 14 residues. V lost 4 bases, J lost 2 bases, and 10 bases lay in between. CDR1 is SGHRS and CDR2 is YFSETQ in the germline V gene. CDR3 protein: CASSPGWGNQPQHF. The DNA for the CDR3 is TGCGCCAGCAGCCCAGGGTGGGGCAATCAGCCCCAGCATTTT.

The V call is TRBV7-8, the J call TRBJ2-7; tentatively, D is TRBD2 (5 bases). V was pared by 0 bases and J by 2 bases, with 14 bases between. CDR1 is SGHVS and CDR2 is FQNEAQ in the germline V gene. This CDR3 spans 16 amino acids. The CDR3 DNA reads as TGTGCCAGCAGCTTAGCGCTGGGCGGAGCGGCCTACGAGCAGTACTTC. It is translated as CASSLALGGAAYEQYF.

The chain uses TRBV5-1 and TRBJ2-1, with 7 bases identical to TRBD1. Germline loops: CDR1 SGHRS, CDR2 YFSETQ. This CDR3 is 14 amino acids long. The trim removed 1 base at V and 7 bases at J, leaving 5 bases unmatched. The CDR3 loop is CASSLYRGWNEQFF. CDR3 DNA sequence: TGCGCCAGCAGCTTGTACAGGGGTTGGAATGAGCAGTTCTTC. The full variable domain, with the rest looked up from reference TRBV5-1 and TRBJ2-1, is KAGVTQTPRYLIKTRGQQVTLSCSPISGHRSVSWYQQTPGQGLQFLFEYFSETQRNKGNFPGRFSGRQFSNSRSEMNVSTLELGDSALYLCASSLYRGWNEQFFGPGTRLTVL.

J is TRBJ1-1 and V is TRBV6-1; no reliable D call. The length of the CDR3 is 14 residues. Germline V gives CDR1 MNHNS, CDR2 SASEGT. With 5 bases removed from V and 2 bases from J, the gap between germline ends came to 12 bases. The CDR3 reads CASSLVAGNTEAFF. As DNA, the CDR3 is TGTGCCAGCAGTCTAGTCGCGGGTAACACTGAAGCTTTCTTT.

The rearrangement uses TRBV27 and TRBJ1-3; 7 bases match TRBD1. The CDR3 runs to 14 residues. The V gene's germline CDR1 is MNHEY and CDR2 SMNVEV (reference sequence). Trimming took 3 bases from V and 5 from J; bases not matched to a gene: 4. DNA of the CDR3: TGTGCCAGCAGTTTTACAGGGGCGAGAAACACCATATATTTT. Translating it yields CASSFTGARNTIYF.

The chain couples TRBV7-8 to TRBJ2-3; D may be TRBD2 (5 bases). V dropped 5 bases and J dropped 1 base, with 19 bases sitting between them. The germline V gene encodes CDR1 SGHVS and CDR2 FQNEAQ. This CDR3 has 17 amino acids. The CDR3: CASSPSPPPVGTDTQYF. The CDR3 DNA reads TGTGCCAGCAGCCCTAGCCCACCCCCGGTCGGCACAGATACGCAGTATTTT.

This chain joins TRBV7-2 and TRBJ1-6; tentative D call: TRBD1 (5 bases). The CDR3 sequence is 15 residues long. The germline V gene encodes CDR1 SGHTA and CDR2 FQGNSA. V dropped 5 bases and J dropped 7 bases, with 15 bases sitting between them. CDR3 loop: CASSPQAPQNSPLHF. The CDR3 DNA follows: TGTGCCAGCAGCCCACAGGCCCCTCAAAATTCACCCCTCCACTTT.

V gene TRBV2 combines with J gene TRBJ1-6; D is unresolved. Germline V gene lookup returns CDR1 SNHLY and CDR2 FYNNEI. V gave up 8 bases and J gave up 6 bases, with 14 bases separating them. The CDR3 is 14 residues long. The CDR3 loop is CASGFRESNSPLHF. The CDR3 DNA sequence: TGTGCCAGCGGATTCCGGGAGTCTAATTCACCCCTCCACTTT.

This chain uses TRBV14 with TRBJ2-1; 10 nucleotides align to TRBD2. The CDR3 extends over 15 amino acids. The junction had 10 bases not matched to a gene; V was cut back by 8 bases and J by 6 bases. Germline V gene lookup returns CDR1 SGHDN and CDR2 FVKESK. The DNA for the CDR3 is TGTGCCAGCGGAGCGGGGGGGACTTTTCTCAATGAGCAGTTCTTC. It encodes CASGAGGTFLNEQFF.

Only one count was recorded for this clone. The J gene is TRBJ1-2, the V gene TRBV7-9; no clear D. The V gene's germline CDR1 is SEHNR and CDR2 FQNEAQ (reference sequence). Trimming left V 5 bases short and J 2 bases short, with 6 bases between. This CDR3 has 12 residues. The CDR3 nucleotides read TGTGCCAGCAGCCAGATAAACTATGGCTACACCTTC. Residues: CASSQINYGYTF.

The chain is built from TRBV9 and TRBJ2-2; D call uncertain. CDR1 is SGDLS and CDR2 is YYNGEE in the germline V gene. Deletions cut 0 bases from V and 5 bases from J, with 8 bases between. The CDR3 is made up of 14 amino acids. CDR3 in amino acids: CASSVDPGTGELFF. The CDR3, as DNA: TGTGCCAGCAGCGTAGATCCGGGTACCGGGGAGCTGTTTTTT.

V usage is TRBV12-5 and J usage is TRBJ1-1; D not resolved. The germline V gene has CDR1 LGHNT and CDR2 FRNRAP. The CDR3 consists of 14 residues. The V end was cut by 2 bases, the J end by 0 bases, with 7 bases between. CDR3 loop: CASGLTAMNTEAFF. CDR3 nucleotide sequence: TGTGCTAGTGGTTTGACAGCCATGAACACTGAAGCTTTCTTT.

This rearrangement joins TRBV6-5 to TRBJ2-7; D is possibly TRBD2 (6 bases). The CDR3 sequence is 15 residues long. Per germline, CDR1 MNHEY and CDR2 SVGAGI. V was trimmed by 6 bases and J by 6 bases, leaving 21 bases between them. The CDR3 here is CASRVGLSGAVEQYF. The CDR3 nucleotides read TGTGCCAGCAGGGTGGGACTCTCTGGGGCCGTCGAGCAGTACTTC.

The V and J genes are TRBV9 and TRBJ2-2, with D possibly being TRBD1 (6 bases). V shed 3 bases and J shed 5 bases, with 17 bases lying between them. CDR3 length: 16 amino acids. The V gene's germline CDR1 is SGDLS and CDR2 YYNGEE. CDR3 amino acids: CASSGYRALLTGELFF. The CDR3 DNA reads TGTGCCAGCAGCGGCTACAGGGCTCTGCTGACCGGGGAGCTGTTTTTT.

The chain links TRBV7-2 to TRBJ1-5, with 7 positions matching TRBD1. The CDR3 is made up of 13 amino acids. The V gene's germline CDR1 is SGHTA and CDR2 FQGNSA. Trimming cost V 5 bases and J 7 bases; bases outside gene matches: 5. The CDR3 DNA sequence: TGTGCCAGCAGCGAGAGGGGGCGCCAGCCCCAGCATTTT. Translating gives CASSERGRQPQHF.

This sequence joins TRBV5-6 and TRBJ2-5, with D tentatively TRBD1 (5 bases). The ends were cut back, 4 bases at V and 1 base at J, with 8 bases in the middle. The CDR3 totals 13 residues. Germline CDR1 SGHDT, CDR2 YYEEEE. CDR3 residues: CASSPRAQETQYF. As DNA, the CDR3 is TGTGCCAGCAGCCCCAGGGCCCAAGAGACCCAGTACTTC.

This rearrangement joins TRBV5-6 to TRBJ2-1; 8 bases are shared with TRBD2. This CDR3 is 16 amino acids long. Germline CDR1 SGHDT, CDR2 YYEEEE. V dropped 1 base and J dropped 2; count of bases not matched to a gene: 5. CDR3 sequence reads: CASSLSYGGAYNEQFF. CDR3 nucleotide sequence: TGTGCCAGCAGCTTGAGTTACGGGGGGGCCTACAATGAGCAGTTCTTC.

V usage is TRBV14 and J usage is TRBJ1-2, with 7 nucleotides matching TRBD1. The V gene end was trimmed by 5 bases and the J gene end by 0 bases; junction bases not matched to a gene: 9. The CDR3 runs to 16 residues. Germline CDR1 and CDR2: SGHDN and FVKESK. The CDR3 DNA follows: TGTGCCAGCAGCATGCGCCGGGACAGAACTAACTATGGCTACACCTTC. Its translation is CASSMRRDRTNYGYTF.